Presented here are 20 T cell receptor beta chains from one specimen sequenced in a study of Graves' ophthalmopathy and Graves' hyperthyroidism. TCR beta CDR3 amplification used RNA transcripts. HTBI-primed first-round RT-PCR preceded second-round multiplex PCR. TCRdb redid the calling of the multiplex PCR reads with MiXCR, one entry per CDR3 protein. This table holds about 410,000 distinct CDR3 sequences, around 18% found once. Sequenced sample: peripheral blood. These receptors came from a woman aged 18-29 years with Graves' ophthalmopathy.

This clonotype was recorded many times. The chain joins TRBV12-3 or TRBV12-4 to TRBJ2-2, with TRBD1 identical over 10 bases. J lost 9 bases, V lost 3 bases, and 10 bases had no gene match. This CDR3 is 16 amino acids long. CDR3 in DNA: TGTGCCAGCAGTTTGGTTGGGACAGGGGCCCCCAGGGAGCTGTTTTTT. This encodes CASSLVGTGAPRELFF.

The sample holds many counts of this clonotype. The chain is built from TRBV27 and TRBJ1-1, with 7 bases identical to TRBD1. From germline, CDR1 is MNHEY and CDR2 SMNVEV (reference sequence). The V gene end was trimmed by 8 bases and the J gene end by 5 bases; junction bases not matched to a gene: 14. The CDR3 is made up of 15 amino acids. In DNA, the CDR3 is TGTGCCAGCCAACCTCACAGGGGCCCAGGGACTGAAGCTTTCTTT. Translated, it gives CASQPHRGPGTEAFF.

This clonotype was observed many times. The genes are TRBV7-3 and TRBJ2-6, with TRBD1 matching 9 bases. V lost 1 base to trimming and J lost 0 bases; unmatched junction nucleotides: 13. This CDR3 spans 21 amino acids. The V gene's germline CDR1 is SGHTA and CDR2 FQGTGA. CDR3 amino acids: CASSLRPPGTGSLSGANVLTF. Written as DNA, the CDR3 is TGTGCCAGCAGCTTAAGACCCCCAGGGACAGGGTCCCTCTCTGGGGCCAACGTCCTGACTTTC.

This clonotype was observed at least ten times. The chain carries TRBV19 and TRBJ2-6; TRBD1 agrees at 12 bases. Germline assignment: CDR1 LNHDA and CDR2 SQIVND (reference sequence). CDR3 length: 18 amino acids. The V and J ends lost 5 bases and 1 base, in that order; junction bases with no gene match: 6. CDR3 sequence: CASSSRDRGLSGANVLTF. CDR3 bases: TGTGCCAGTAGTTCCCGGGACAGGGGGCTATCTGGGGCCAACGTCCTGACTTTC.

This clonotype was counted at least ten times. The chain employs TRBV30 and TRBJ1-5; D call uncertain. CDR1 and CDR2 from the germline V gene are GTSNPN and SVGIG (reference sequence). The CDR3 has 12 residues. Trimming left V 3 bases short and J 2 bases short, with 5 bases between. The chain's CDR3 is CAWRRGNQPQHF. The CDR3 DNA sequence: TGTGCCTGGAGGAGGGGCAATCAGCCCCAGCATTTT.

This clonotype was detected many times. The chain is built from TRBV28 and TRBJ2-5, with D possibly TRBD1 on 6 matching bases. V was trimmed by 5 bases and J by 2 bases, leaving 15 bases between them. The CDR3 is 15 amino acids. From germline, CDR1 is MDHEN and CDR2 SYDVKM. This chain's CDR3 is CASSREGDKQETQYF. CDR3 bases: TGTGCCAGCAGTCGGGAAGGGGACAAGCAAGAGACCCAGTACTTC.

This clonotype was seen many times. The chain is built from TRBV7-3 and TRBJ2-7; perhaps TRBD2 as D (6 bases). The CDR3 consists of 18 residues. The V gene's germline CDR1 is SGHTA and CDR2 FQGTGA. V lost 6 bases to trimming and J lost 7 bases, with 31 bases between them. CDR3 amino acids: CASSTRDSRAPRLWEQYF. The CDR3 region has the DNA TGTGCCAGCAGTACACGGGACTCAAGAGCTCCCCGGTTGTGGGAGCAGTACTTC.

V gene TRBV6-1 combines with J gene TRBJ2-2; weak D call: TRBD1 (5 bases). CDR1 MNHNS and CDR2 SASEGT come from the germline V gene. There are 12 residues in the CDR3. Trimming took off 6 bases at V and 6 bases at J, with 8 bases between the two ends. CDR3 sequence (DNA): TGTGCCAGCAGGACAGTTCCCGGGGAGCTGTTTTTT. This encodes CASRTVPGELFF.

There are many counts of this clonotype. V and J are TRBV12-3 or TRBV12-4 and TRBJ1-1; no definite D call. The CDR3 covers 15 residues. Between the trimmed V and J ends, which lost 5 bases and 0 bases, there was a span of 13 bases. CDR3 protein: CASSLGGILNTEAFF. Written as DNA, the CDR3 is TGTGCCAGCAGTCTGGGCGGAATCTTGAACACTGAAGCTTTCTTT.

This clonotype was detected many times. The CDR3 DNA is TGTGCCATCAAACCGGGACAGTCAGACTTTGGTGGCTACACCTTC. Protein sequence: CAIKPGQSDFGGYTF. The chain recombines TRBV12-3 or TRBV12-4 with TRBJ1-2, with TRBD1 matching over 7 bases. The CDR3 is 15 amino acids. J gave up 7 bases and V 10 bases, and 18 bases lay outside the gene matches.

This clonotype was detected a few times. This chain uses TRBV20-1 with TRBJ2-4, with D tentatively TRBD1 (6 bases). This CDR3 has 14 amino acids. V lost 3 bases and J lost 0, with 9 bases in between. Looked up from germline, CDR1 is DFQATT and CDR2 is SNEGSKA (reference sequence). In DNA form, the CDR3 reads TGCAGTGCTAGTGGGGGCAGAGCCAAAAACATTCAGTACTTC. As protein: CSASGGRAKNIQYF.

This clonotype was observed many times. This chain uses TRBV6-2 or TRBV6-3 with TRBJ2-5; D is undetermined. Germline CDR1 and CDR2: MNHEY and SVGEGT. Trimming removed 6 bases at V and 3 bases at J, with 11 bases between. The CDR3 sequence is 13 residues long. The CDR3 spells CASRTYPEETQYF. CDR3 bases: TGTGCCAGCAGAACGTATCCTGAAGAGACCCAGTACTTC.

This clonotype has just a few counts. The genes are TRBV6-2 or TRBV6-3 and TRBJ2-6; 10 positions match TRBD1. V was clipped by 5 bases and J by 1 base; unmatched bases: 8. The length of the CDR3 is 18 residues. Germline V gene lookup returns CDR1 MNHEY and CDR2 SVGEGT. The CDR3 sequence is CASSSQGQGNSGANVLTF. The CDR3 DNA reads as TGTGCCAGCAGTAGCCAGGGACAGGGGAATTCTGGGGCCAACGTCCTGACTTTC.

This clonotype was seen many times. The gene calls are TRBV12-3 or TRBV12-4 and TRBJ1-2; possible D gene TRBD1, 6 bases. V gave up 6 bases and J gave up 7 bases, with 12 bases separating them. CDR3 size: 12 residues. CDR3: CASSLRGGGYTF. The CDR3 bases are TGTGCCAGCAGCCTAAGGGGGGGTGGCTACACCTTC.

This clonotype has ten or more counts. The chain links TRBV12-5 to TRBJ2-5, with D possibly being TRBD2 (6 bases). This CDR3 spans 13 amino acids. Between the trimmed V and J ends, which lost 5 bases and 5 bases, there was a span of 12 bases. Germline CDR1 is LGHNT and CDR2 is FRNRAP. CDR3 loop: CASGNGGAETQYF. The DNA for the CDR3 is TGTGCTAGTGGTAACGGGGGAGCGGAGACCCAGTACTTC.

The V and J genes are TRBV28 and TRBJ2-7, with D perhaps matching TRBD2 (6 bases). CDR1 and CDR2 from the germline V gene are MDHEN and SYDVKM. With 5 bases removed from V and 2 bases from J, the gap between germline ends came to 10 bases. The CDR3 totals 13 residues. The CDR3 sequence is CASSGRQPYEQYF. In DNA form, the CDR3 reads TGTGCCAGCAGTGGGAGGCAGCCCTACGAGCAGTACTTC.

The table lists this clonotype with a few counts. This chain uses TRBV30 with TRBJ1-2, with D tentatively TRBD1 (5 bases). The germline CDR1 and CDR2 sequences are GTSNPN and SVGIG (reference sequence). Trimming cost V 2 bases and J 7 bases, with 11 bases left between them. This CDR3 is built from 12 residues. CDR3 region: CAWSRGPSGYTF. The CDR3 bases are TGTGCCTGGAGTCGGGGACCCTCTGGCTACACCTTC.

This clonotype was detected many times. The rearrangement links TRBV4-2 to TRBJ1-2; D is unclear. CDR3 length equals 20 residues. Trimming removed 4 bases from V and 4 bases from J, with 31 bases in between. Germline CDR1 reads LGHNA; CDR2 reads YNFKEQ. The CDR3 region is CASSPPAGIDPSFMGYGYTF. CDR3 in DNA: TGTGCCAGCAGCCCACCCGCCGGAATCGACCCCTCCTTTATGGGCTATGGCTACACCTTC.

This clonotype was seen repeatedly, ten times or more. The CDR3 nucleotides read TGTGCCAGCAGCTTATTCGGCAAAAACATTCAGTACTTC. This sequence encodes CASSLFGKNIQYF. The rearrangement uses TRBV7-2 and TRBJ2-4; D is unresolved. The V and J ends lost 2 bases and 3 bases respectively, with 5 bases between them. The CDR3 has 13 amino acids. The V gene's germline CDR1 is SGHTA and CDR2 FQGNSA.

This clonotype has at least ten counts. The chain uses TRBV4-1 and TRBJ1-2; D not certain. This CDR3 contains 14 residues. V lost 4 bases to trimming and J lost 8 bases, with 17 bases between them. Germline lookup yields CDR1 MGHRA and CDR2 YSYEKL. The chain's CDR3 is CASSRRRVAWGYTF. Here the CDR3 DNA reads TGCGCCAGCAGCCGGAGACGGGTAGCGTGGGGCTACACCTTC.